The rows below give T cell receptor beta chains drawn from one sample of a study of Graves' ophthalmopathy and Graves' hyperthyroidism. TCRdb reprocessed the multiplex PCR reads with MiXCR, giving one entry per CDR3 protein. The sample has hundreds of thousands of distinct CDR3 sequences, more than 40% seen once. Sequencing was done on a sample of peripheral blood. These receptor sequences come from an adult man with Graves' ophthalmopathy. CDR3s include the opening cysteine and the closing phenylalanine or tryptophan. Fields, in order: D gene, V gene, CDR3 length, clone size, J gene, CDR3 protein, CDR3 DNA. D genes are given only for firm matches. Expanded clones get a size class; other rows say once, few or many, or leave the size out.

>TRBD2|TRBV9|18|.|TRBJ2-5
CASSITGTAREGLETQYF
TGTGCCAGCAGTATAACAGGGACGGCGCGGGAGGGCCTCGAGACCCAGTACTTC
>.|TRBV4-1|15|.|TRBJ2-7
CASSQGTPPDYEQYF
TGCGCCAGCAGCCAAGGTACCCCACCGGACTACGAGCAGTACTTC
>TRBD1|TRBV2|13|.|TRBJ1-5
CASAGTERQPQHF
TGTGCTAGCGCTGGGACAGAGCGTCAGCCCCAGCATTTT
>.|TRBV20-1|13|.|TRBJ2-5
CSAITRYQETQYF
TGCAGTGCTATAACTAGGTACCAAGAGACCCAGTACTTC
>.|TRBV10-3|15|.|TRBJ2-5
CAISESQGDNQPQYF
TGTGCCATCAGTGAGTCGCAGGGAGACAATCAGCCCCAGTACTTC
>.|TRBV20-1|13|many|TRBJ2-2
CSAPDTGNGELFF
TGCAGCGCACCGGACACAGGGAACGGGGAGCTGTTTTTT
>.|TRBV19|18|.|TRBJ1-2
CASSSLAGASEQYYGYTF
TGTGCCAGTAGTTCCCTAGCGGGAGCCTCCGAGCAGTACTATGGCTACACCTTC
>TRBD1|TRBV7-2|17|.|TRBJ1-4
CASSLATGTGGNEKLFF
TGTGCCAGCAGCTTAGCCACCGGGACAGGTGGGAATGAAAAACTGTTTTTT
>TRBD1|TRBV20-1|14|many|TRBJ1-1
CSARPGQVNTEAFF
TGCAGTGCACGTCCGGGACAGGTGAACACTGAAGCTTTCTTT
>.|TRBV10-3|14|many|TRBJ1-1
CAISDRTVDTEAFF
TGTGCCATCAGCGACCGGACAGTGGACACTGAAGCTTTCTTT
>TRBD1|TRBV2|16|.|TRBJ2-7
CASQTGTGVGRYEQYF
TGTGCCAGCCAAACCGGGACAGGGGTTGGGCGGTACGAGCAGTACTTC
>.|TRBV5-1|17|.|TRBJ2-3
CASSLVLGLIGTDTQYF
TGCGCCAGCAGCTTGGTTCTGGGGCTGATCGGCACAGATACGCAGTATTTT
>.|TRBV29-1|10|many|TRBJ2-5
CSAGLETQYF
TGCAGCGCGGGGCTAGAGACCCAGTACTTC
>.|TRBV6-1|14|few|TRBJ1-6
CASSMTEYNSPLHF
TGTGCCAGCAGTATGACAGAATATAATTCACCCCTCCACTTT
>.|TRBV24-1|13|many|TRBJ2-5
CATSGGSRETQYF
TGTGCCACCAGTGGGGGGTCGCGAGAGACCCAGTACTTC
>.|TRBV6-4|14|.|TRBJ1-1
CARDPRGSDTEAFF
TGTGCTAGAGATCCCCGGGGCTCCGACACTGAAGCTTTCTTT
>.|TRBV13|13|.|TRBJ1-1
CASSHTSDSLSFF
TGTGCCAGCAGCCACACCTCGGACAGCTTGTCTTTCTTT
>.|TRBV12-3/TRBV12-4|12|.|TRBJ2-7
CASSTGPGEQYF
TGTGCCAGCAGTACAGGACCGGGAGAGCAGTACTTC
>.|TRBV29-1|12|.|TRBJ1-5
CSVDVEGQPQHF
TGCAGCGTGGACGTCGAGGGTCAGCCCCAGCATTTT
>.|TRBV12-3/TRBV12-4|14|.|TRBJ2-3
CASRTGLSTDTQYF
TGTGCCAGCAGAACGGGCCTTAGCACAGATACGCAGTATTTT
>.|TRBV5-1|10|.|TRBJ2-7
CASSGTGQYF
TGCGCCAGCAGCGGGACCGGGCAGTACTTC
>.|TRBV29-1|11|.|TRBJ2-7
CSLGSAYEQYF
TGCAGCTTGGGGTCAGCCTACGAGCAGTACTTC
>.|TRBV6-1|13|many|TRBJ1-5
CASTRTSNQPQHF
TGTGCCAGCACTCGAACCAGCAATCAGCCCCAGCATTTT
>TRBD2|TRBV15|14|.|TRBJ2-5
CATSSLGRGETQYF
TGTGCCACCAGCAGTTTAGGGAGGGGAGAGACCCAGTACTTC
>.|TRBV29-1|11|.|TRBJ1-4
CSVRVGSRLFF
TGCAGCGTTAGAGTCGGGAGTAGGCTGTTTTTT
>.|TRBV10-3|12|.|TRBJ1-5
CAISREEQPQHF
TGTGCCATCAGTAGGGAGGAACAGCCCCAGCATTTT
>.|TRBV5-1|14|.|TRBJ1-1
CASSSRDGNTEAFF
TGCGCCAGCAGCTCCAGGGACGGGAACACTGAAGCTTTCTTT
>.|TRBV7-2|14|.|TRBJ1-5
CASSLWGRGETQHF
TGTGCCAGCAGTTTATGGGGGAGGGGAGAGACCCAGCATTTT
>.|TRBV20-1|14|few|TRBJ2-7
CSARDILGSYEQYF
TGCAGTGCTAGAGATATTCTTGGGTCCTACGAGCAGTACTTC
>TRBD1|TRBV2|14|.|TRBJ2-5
CASSYNRGRETQYF
TGTGCCAGCAGTTACAACAGGGGCAGGGAGACCCAGTACTTC
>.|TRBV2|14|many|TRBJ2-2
CASSEQGNTGELFF
TGTGCCAGCAGTGAACAGGGTAACACCGGGGAGCTGTTTTTT
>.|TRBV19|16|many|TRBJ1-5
CASSTLVYGLGGPQHF
TGTGCCAGTAGTACCCTCGTGTACGGCCTCGGGGGACCCCAGCATTTT
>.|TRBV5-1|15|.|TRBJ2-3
CASSRAESSTDTQYF
TGCGCCAGCAGCCGAGCGGAAAGTAGCACAGATACGCAGTATTTT
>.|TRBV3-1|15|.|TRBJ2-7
CASSHLRGIFYEQYF
TGTGCCAGCAGCCACCTTCGTGGGATTTTCTACGAGCAGTACTTC
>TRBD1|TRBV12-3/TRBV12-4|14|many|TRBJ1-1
CASRDRGMNTEAFF
TGTGCCAGCAGGGACAGGGGGATGAACACTGAAGCTTTCTTT
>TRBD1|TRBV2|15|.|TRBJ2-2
CASSEYRGGTGELFF
TGTGCCAGCAGTGAATACAGGGGTGGCACCGGGGAGCTGTTTTTT
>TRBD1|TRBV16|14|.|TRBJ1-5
CASSQWGGGQSQHF
TGTGCCAGCAGCCAATGGGGAGGGGGCCAGTCCCAGCATTTT
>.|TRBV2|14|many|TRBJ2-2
CASSEGLETGELFF
TGTGCCAGCAGTGAAGGACTCGAGACCGGGGAGCTGTTTTTT
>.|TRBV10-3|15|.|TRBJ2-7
CASSRRGGGPYEQYF
TGTGCCAGCAGTCGCCGGGGAGGGGGCCCCTACGAGCAGTACTTC
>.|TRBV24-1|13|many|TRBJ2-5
CATSDSLRETQYF
TGTGCCACCAGTGACTCTCTTCGGGAGACCCAGTACTTC
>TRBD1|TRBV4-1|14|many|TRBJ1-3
CASSQGQGGNTIYF
TGCGCCAGCAGCCAAGGACAGGGGGGAAACACCATATATTTT
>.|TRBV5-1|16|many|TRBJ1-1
CASRPGLQAVNTEAFF
TGCGCCAGCAGACCCGGACTCCAAGCGGTGAACACTGAAGCTTTCTTT
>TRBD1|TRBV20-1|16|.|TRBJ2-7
CSAPPRGWTGSYEQYF
TGCAGTGCACCTCCAAGGGGGTGGACAGGTTCTTACGAGCAGTACTTC
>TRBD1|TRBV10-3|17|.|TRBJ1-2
CASSAPWTGRTNYGYTF
TGTGCCAGCAGTGCTCCGTGGACAGGGAGGACAAACTATGGCTACACCTTC
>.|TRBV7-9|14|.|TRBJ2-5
CASSPPGVLETQYF
TGTGCCAGCAGCCCACCAGGGGTTTTGGAGACCCAGTACTTC
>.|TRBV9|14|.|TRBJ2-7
CASSEQGGSYEQYF
TGTGCCAGCAGCGAACAGGGAGGGTCCTACGAGCAGTACTTC
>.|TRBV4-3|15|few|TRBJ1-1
CASSQARSAHTEAFF
TGCGCCAGCAGCCAAGCTCGTAGCGCCCACACTGAAGCTTTCTTT
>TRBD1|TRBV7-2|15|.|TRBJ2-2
CAGSYRTGVTGELFF
TGTGCCGGCAGCTACAGGACAGGGGTTACCGGGGAGCTGTTTTTT
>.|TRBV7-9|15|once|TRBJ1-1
CASSRRGLRGPEAFF
TGTGCCAGCAGCCGCCGTGGGCTGAGGGGACCTGAAGCTTTCTTT
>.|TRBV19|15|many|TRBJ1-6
CASRRGDNYNSPLHF
TGTGCCAGTAGGCGGGGAGATAATTATAATTCACCCCTCCACTTT
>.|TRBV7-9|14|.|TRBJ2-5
CASSVEAGAETQYF
TGTGCCAGCAGCGTTGAGGCAGGGGCCGAGACCCAGTACTTC
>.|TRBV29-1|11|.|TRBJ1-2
CSVGDGGTYTF
TGCAGCGTTGGGGACGGTGGAACCTACACCTTC
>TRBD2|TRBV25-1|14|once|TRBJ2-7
CASSDGLAGGEQYF
TGTGCCAGCAGTGATGGCCTAGCGGGCGGCGAGCAGTACTTC
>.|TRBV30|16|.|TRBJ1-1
CAWSGGATGVNTEAFF
TGTGCCTGGAGTGGGGGGGCCACGGGAGTGAACACTGAAGCTTTCTTT
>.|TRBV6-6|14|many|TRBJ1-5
CASSYPNRNQPQHF
TGTGCCAGCAGTTATCCCAACAGAAATCAGCCCCAGCATTTT
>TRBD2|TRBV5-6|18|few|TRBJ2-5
CASSLGFWTSGSRETQYF
TGTGCCAGCAGCTTAGGGTTTTGGACTAGCGGGAGTCGAGAGACCCAGTACTTC
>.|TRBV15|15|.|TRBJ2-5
CATSGVDGLVKTQYF
TGTGCCACCAGCGGGGTAGACGGGTTGGTGAAGACCCAGTACTTC
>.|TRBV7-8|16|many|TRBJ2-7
CASSLAYPGGSREQYF
TGTGCCAGCAGCTTAGCGTACCCGGGGGGCTCGCGGGAGCAGTACTTC
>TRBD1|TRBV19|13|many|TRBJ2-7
CASSPTGQAPQYF
TGTGCCAGTAGTCCCACAGGACAGGCTCCGCAGTACTTC
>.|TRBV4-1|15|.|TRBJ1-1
CASSQAHLWDGEAFF
TGCGCCAGCAGCCAAGCACATCTTTGGGATGGTGAAGCTTTCTTT